This TCR beta chain was captured by sequencing in a study of T cell changes during pregnancy in multiple sclerosis. From germline, CDR1 is SGDLS and CDR2 YYNGEE. The CDR3 runs 15 residues. Trimming cost V 4 bases and J 4 bases; bases outside gene matches: 9. Assay: immunoSEQ multiplex PCR; the TCRdb copy retains only in-frame clones and omits some. Of some 46,000 clones in the sample, around 90% were seen once. The rearrangement joins TRBV9 to TRBJ2-3; 7 nucleotides agree with TRBD1. The origin of this receptor is a female donor with multiple sclerosis, enrolled in a pregnancy study. Material: CD4+ T cells from peripheral blood mononuclear cells, obtained after pregnancy. The CDR3 bases are TGTGCCAGCAGCCAGGGGGTTTCCAAGGCAGATACGCAGTATTTT. Residues: CASSQGVSKADTQYF.